One TCR beta chain is described in this entry. Its specificity is not known. The sample originates from a study of blood T cells in healthy people across ages. Findings and limits, study-wide: Older individuals had lower TCR beta diversity per million T cells (the decline was roughly linear). Relative to aged donors, long-lived donors carried more naive CD4+ cells and displayed higher diversity. Since the PBMCs were unsorted, naive and antigen-experienced cells could not be conclusively compared.

A second PCR of 7 to 11 cycles used a sample-barcoded 5' primer and a J-beta primer mix. Each cDNA was tagged by a template-switch adaptor containing 12 random nucleotides. TCRdb re-derived calls from the 5' RACE reads in MiXCR, one entry per CDR3 protein. The sample has fewer than 700,000 distinct CDR3 sequences, less than 45% seen once. This CDR3 region has 15 residues. Germline V gives CDR1 GTSNPN, CDR2 SVGIG (reference sequence). The V and J ends lost 3 bases and 8 bases, in that order; junction bases with no gene match: 14. The sequence derives from a man older than 75 in good health. The rearrangement links TRBV30 to TRBJ1-2; 8 positions agree with TRBD1. The specimen sequenced was blood. The CDR3 bases are TGTGCCTGGAGCCTAGGGAGTGCAGGGGGCCGGGGCTACACCTTC. Protein sequence: CAWSLGSAGGRGYTF.